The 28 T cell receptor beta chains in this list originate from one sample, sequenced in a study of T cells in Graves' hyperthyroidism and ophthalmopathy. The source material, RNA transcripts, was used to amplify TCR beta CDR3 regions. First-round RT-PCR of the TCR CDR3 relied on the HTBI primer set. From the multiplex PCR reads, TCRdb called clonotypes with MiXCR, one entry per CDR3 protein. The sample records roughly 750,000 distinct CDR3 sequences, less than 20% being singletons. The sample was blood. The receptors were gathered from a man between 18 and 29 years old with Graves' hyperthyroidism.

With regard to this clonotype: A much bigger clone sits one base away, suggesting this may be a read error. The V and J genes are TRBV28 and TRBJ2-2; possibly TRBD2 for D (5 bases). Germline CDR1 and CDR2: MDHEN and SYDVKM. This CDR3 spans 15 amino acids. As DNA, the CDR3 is TGTGCCAGCAGTTTAACCGGGATAAACACCAGGGAGCTGTTTTTT. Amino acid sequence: CASSLTGINTRELFF. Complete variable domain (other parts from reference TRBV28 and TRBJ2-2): DVKVTQSSRYLVKRTGEKVFLECVQDMDHENMFWYRQDPGLGLRLIYFSYDVKMKEKGDIPEGYSVSREKKERFSLILESASTNQTSMYLCASSLTGINTRELFFGEGSRLTVL.

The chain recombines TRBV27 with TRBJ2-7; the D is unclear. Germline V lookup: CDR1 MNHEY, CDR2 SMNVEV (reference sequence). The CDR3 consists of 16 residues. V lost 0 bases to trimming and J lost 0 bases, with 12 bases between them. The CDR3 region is CASSLSGGRISYEQYF. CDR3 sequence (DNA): TGTGCCAGCAGTTTATCTGGCGGCAGGATCTCCTACGAGCAGTACTTC.

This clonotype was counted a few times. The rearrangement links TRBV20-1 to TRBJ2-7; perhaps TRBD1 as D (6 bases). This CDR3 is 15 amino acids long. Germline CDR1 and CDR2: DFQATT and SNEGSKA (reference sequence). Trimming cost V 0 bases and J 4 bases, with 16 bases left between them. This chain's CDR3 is CSARDHSRQGYEQYF. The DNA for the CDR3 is TGCAGTGCTAGAGATCATTCCCGGCAGGGGTACGAGCAGTACTTC.

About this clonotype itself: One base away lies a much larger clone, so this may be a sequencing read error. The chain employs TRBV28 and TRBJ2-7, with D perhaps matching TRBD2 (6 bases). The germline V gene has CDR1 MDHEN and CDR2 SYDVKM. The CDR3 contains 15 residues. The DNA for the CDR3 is TGTGCCAGCAGTTTACTGCGGGGAAGCTCCCACGAGCAGTACTTC. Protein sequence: CASSLLRGSSHEQYF.

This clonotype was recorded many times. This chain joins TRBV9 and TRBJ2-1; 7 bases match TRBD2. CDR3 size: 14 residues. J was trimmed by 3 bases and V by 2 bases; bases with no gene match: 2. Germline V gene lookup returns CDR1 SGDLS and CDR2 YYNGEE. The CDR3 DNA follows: TGTGCCAGCAGCGTCGGCGGGAGCTACAATGAGCAGTTCTTC. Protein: CASSVGGSYNEQFF.

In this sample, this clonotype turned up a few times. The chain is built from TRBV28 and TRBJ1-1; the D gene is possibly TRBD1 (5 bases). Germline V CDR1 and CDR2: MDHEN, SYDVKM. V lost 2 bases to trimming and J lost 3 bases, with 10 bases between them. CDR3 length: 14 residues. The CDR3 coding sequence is TGTGCCAGCAGTTTAGGGGGGTCGGACACTGAAGCTTTCTTT. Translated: CASSLGGSDTEAFF.

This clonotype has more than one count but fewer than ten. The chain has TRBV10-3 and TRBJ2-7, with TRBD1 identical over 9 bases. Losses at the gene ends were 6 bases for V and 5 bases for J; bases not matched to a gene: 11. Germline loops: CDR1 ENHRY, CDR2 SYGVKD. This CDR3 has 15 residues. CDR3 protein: CAIRATRDRDDEQYF. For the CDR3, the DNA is TGTGCCATCAGAGCTACAAGGGACAGGGACGACGAGCAGTACTTC.

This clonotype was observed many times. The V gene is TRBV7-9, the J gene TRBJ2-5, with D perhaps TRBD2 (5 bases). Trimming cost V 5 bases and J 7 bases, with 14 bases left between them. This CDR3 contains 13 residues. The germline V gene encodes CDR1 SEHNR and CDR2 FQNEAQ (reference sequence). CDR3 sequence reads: CASSLGLTVTQYF. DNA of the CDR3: TGTGCCAGCAGCCTAGGACTGACTGTGACCCAGTACTTC.

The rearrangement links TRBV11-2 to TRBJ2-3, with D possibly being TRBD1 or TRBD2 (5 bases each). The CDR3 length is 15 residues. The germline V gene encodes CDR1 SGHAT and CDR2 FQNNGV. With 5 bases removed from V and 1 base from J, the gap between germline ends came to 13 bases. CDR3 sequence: CASSVRDGRTDTQYF. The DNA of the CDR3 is TGTGCCAGCAGCGTTCGGGACGGACGCACAGATACGCAGTATTTT.

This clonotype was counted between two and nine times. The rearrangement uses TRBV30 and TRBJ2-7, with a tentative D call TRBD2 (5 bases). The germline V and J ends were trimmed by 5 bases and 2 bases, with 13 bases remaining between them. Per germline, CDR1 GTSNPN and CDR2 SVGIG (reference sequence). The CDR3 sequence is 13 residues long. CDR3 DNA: TGTGCCTGGGTTAACGACGGGACCTACGAGCAGTACTTC. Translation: CAWVNDGTYEQYF.

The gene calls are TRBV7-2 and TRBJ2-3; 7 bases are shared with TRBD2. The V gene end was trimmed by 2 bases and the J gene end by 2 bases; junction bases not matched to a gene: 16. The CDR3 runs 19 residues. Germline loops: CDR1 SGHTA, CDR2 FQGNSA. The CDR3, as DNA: TGTGCCAGCAGCTTAAGTCTCGGGCTAGCGGAAAAAATCACAGATACGCAGTATTTT. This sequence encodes CASSLSLGLAEKITDTQYF.

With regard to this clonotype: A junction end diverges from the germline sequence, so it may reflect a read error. CDR3: CASSVGSLPNYGYTF. CDR3 coding DNA: TGTGCCAGCAGCGTAGGGAGCCTACCAAACTATGGCTACACTTTC. The chain joins TRBV9 to TRBJ1-2; no clear D. The germline V gene has CDR1 SGDLS and CDR2 YYNGEE. CDR3 length: 15 residues.

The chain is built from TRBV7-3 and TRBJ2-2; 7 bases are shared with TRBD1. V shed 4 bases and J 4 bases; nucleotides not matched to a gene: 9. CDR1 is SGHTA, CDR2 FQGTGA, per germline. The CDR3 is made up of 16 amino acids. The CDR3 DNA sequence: TGTGCCAGCAGCTCCCCGGGACAGCATGTCACCGGGGAGCTGTTTTTT. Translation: CASSSPGQHVTGELFF.

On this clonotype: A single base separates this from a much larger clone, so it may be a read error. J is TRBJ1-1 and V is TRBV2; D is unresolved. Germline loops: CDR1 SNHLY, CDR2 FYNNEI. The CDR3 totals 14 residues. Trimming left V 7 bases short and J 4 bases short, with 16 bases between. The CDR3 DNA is TGTGCCAGCACCGTCAAGGGCAGCGGCACTGAAGCTTTCTTT. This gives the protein CASTVKGSGTEAFF.

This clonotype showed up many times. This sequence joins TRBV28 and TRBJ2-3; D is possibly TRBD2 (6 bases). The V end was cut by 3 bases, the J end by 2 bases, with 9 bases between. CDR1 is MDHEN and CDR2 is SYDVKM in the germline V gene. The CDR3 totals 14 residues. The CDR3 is CASSLGGFTDTQYF. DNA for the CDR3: TGTGCCAGCAGTTTGGGGGGTTTCACAGATACGCAGTATTTT. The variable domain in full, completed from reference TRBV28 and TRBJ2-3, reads DVKVTQSSRYLVKRTGEKVFLECVQDMDHENMFWYRQDPGLGLRLIYFSYDVKMKEKGDIPEGYSVSREKKERFSLILESASTNQTSMYLCASSLGGFTDTQYFGPGTRLTVL.

The CDR3 sequence is CASSEYGGGAGRYEQYF. The CDR3 DNA reads TGTGCCAGCAGTGAATATGGGGGGGGGGCAGGGCGGTACGAGCAGTACTTC. The chain has TRBV25-1 and TRBJ2-7; D possibly corresponds to TRBD2 (7 bases). The germline V and J ends were trimmed by 0 bases and 4 bases, with 19 bases remaining between them. CDR3 size: 17 residues. Germline lookup yields CDR1 MGHDK and CDR2 SYGVNS.

As DNA, the CDR3 is TGCGCCAGCTGCAGTACAGGGGGCACAGATACGCAGTATTTT. Its protein product is CASCSTGGTDTQYF. V and J are TRBV5-1 and TRBJ2-3, with 7 bases fitting TRBD1. The CDR3 runs 14 residues. The J segment lost 1 base and the V segment lost 7 bases, leaving 6 bases of the junction unmatched. Looked up from germline, CDR1 is SGHRS and CDR2 is YFSETQ.

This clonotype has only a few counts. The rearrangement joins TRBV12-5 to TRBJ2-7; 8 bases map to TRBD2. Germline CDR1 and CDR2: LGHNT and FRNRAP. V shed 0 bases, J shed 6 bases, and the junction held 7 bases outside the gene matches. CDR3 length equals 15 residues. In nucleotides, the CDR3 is TGTGCTAGTGGTTTGGTCCCGGGACTAGGTCCCGAGCAGTACTTC. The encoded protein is CASGLVPGLGPEQYF.

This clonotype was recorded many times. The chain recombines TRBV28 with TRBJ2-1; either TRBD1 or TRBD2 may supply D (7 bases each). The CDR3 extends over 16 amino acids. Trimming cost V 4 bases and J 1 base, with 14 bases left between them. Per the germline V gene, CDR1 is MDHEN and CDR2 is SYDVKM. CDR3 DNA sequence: TGTGCCAGCAGTTCCTCAGGGGGGGGATCCTACAATGAGCAGTTCTTC. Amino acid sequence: CASSSSGGGSYNEQFF. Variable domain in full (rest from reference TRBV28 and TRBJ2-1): DVKVTQSSRYLVKRTGEKVFLECVQDMDHENMFWYRQDPGLGLRLIYFSYDVKMKEKGDIPEGYSVSREKKERFSLILESASTNQTSMYLCASSSSGGGSYNEQFFGPGTRLTVL.

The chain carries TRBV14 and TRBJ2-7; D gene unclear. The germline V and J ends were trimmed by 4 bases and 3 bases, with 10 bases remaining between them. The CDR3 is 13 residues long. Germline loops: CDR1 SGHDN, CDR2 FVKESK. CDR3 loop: CASSRYTNYEQYF. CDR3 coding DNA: TGTGCCAGCAGCCGGTACACAAACTACGAGCAGTACTTC.

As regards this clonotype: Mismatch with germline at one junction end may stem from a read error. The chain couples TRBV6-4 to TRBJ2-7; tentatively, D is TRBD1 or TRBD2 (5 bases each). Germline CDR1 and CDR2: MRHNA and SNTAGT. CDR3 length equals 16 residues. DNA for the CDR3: TGTGCCAGCAGTGACTCGCCCGGGGCGAGCTCCTACAAGCAGTACTTC. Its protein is CASSDSPGASSYKQYF.

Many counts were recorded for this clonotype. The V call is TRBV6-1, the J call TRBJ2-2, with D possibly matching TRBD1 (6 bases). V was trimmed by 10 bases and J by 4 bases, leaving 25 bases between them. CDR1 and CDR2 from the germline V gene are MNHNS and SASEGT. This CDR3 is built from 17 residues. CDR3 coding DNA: TGTGCCACCGCTCTTGAGGGGGAAACGACGAGCACCGGGGAGCTGTTTTTT. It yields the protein CATALEGETTSTGELFF.

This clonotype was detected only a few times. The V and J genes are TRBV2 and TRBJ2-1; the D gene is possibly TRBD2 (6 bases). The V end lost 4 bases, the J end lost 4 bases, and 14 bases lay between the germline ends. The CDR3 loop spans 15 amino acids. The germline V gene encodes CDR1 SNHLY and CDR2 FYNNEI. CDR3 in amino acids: CASSGTSQPYNEQFF. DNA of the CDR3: TGTGCCAGCAGTGGAACTAGCCAACCTTACAATGAGCAGTTCTTC. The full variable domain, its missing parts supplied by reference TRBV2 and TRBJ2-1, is EPEVTQTPSHQVTQMGQEVILRCVPISNHLYFYWYRQILGQKVEFLVSFYNNEISEKSEIFDDQFSVERPDGSNFTLKIRSTKLEDSAMYFCASSGTSQPYNEQFFGPGTRLTVL.

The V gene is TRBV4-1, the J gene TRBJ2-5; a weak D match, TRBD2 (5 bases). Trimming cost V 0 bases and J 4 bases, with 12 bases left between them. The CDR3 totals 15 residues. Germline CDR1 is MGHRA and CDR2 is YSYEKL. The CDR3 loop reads CASSQEATTGETQYF. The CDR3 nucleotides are TGCGCCAGCAGCCAAGAAGCGACTACCGGAGAGACCCAGTACTTC.

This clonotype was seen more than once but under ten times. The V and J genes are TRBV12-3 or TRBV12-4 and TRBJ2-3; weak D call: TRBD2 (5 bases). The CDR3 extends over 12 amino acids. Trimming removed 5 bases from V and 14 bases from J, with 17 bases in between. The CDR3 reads CASSTDPRRRYF. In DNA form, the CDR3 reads TGTGCCAGCAGTACAGACCCCAGGAGGAGGTATTTT.

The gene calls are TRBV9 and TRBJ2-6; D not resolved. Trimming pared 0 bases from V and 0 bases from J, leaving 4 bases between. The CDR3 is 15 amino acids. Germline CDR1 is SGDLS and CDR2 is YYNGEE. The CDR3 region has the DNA TGTGCCAGCAGCGTAGGGATCTCTGGGGCCAACGTCCTGACTTTC. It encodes CASSVGISGANVLTF.

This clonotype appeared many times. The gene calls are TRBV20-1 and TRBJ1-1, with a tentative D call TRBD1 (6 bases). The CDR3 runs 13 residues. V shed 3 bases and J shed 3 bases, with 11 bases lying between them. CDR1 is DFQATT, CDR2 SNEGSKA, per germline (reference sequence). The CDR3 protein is CSARGDTHTEAFF. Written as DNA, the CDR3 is TGCAGTGCTAGGGGGGACACCCACACTGAAGCTTTCTTT.

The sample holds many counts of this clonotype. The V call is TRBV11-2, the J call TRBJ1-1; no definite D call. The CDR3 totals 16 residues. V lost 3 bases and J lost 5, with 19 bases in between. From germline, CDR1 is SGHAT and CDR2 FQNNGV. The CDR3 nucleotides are TGTGCCAGCAGCTTCGCGGCTTTCTATTTCGGAACTGAAGCTTTCTTT. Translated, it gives CASSFAAFYFGTEAFF.